This passage covers 2 T cell receptor beta chains from one sample sequenced in a study of T-cell reconstitution after alpha-beta-depleted transplantation in children. Unique molecular identifiers tagged the TCRbeta library. One entry per CDR3 protein, called by TCRdb with MiXCR from the PCR reads. The sample shows around 92,000 distinct CDR3 sequences, over 9% of them seen only once. The sample here was PBMCs from the stem cell graft donor, taken from the stem cell graft. The receptors here all came from a human donor who donated a stem cell graft to a child with inherited bone marrow failure.

There are many counts of this clonotype. This rearrangement joins TRBV5-1 to TRBJ2-1, with TRBD2 as a possible D gene (6 bases). CDR3 length: 15 residues. The V end lost 0 bases, the J end lost 7 bases, and 14 bases lay between the germline ends. Germline V lookup: CDR1 SGHRS, CDR2 YFSETQ. CDR3 bases: TGCGCCAGCAGCTTGGAGTTCGGCGCGGGGAATGAGCAGTTCTTC. This encodes CASSLEFGAGNEQFF.

This clonotype has ten or more counts. CDR3 in amino acids: CSASRVNYEQYF. The CDR3, as DNA: TGCAGTGCTAGTAGGGTAAACTACGAGCAGTACTTC. The V gene is TRBV20-1, the J gene TRBJ2-7; D is unclear. V lost 3 bases and J lost 3, with 9 bases in between. Germline V gene sequence: CDR1 DFQATT, CDR2 SNEGSKA (reference sequence). This CDR3 spans 12 amino acids.